These T cell receptor beta chains were read from a single sample in a study of vaccination effects on CD4 cells after COVID-19. Some clones are missing from TCRdb's copy, which holds only in-frame ones; the method was immunoSEQ multiplex PCR. The table has approximately 74,000 clones, about 73% seen once. The antigens of these receptors remain unknown. The sample consisted of CD4+ T cells from PBMCs cultured without peptide, taken after COVID-19 vaccination. All receptors derive from a human donor who received a COVID-19 vaccine. CDR3s include the opening cysteine and the closing phenylalanine or tryptophan. Fields, in order: J gene, D gene, V gene, clone size, CDR3 protein, CDR3 DNA. The D gene is left open where the match is weak. Rows may omit the clone size; those that give it use once, few, many or a size class.

TRBJ1-4 | . | TRBV5-1 | . | CASSQGLRREKLFF | TGCGCCAGCAGCCAGGGGTTAAGAAGAGAAAAACTGTTTTTT
TRBJ1-5 | TRBD1 | TRBV3-1/TRBV3-2 | . | CASSQGQGYQPQHF | TGTGCCAGCAGCCAAGGACAGGGTTATCAGCCCCAGCATTTT
TRBJ1-2 | . | TRBV2 | . | CASSPDSNYGYTF | TGTGCCAGCAGCCCGGATTCAAACTATGGCTACACCTTC
TRBJ2-5 | TRBD2 | TRBV5-1 | . | CASSPGTSPETQYF | TGCGCCAGCAGCCCAGGGACTAGCCCGGAGACCCAGTACTTC
TRBJ2-5 | TRBD1 | TRBV10-3 | . | CAISPRTGEETQYF | TGTGCCATATCACCCAGGACAGGGGAGGAGACCCAGTACTTC
TRBJ1-1 | TRBD1 | TRBV5-1 | few | CASSSTGTENTEAFF | TGCGCCAGCAGCTCTACCGGGACAGAAAACACTGAAGCTTTCTTT
TRBJ2-1 | . | TRBV2 | . | CASSWTLLRNEQFF | TGTGCCAGCAGCTGGACCCTGTTGCGGAATGAGCAGTTCTTC
TRBJ1-2 | . | TRBV6-2/TRBV6-3 | . | CASSYMGGANYGYTF | TGTGCCAGCAGTTACATGGGCGGAGCTAACTATGGCTACACCTTC
TRBJ2-3 | . | TRBV10-2 | . | CASRMGTSADTQYF | TGCGCCAGCAGGATGGGGACGTCGGCAGATACGCAGTATTTT
TRBJ2-2 | . | TRBV7-2 | . | CASSRGRGLWNTGELFF | TGTGCCAGCAGCCGCGGTCGGGGGCTATGGAACACCGGGGAGCTGTTTTTT
TRBJ1-5 | . | TRBV24-1 | . | CATSGDSNQPQHF | TGTGCCACCAGTGGAGACAGCAATCAGCCCCAGCATTTT
TRBJ1-2 | TRBD1 | TRBV11-2 | . | CASSLPRGQGGLYGYTF | TGTGCCAGCAGCCTCCCCCGAGGACAGGGGGGGTTATATGGCTACACCTTC
TRBJ2-3 | TRBD2 | TRBV3-1/TRBV3-2 | . | CASSQVAGTSTDTQYF | TGTGCCAGCAGCCAAGTAGCGGGAACTAGCACAGATACGCAGTATTTT
TRBJ2-1 | TRBD2 | TRBV11-2 | . | CASSRVGAGGYNEQFF | TGTGCCAGCAGCCGGGTCGGTGCGGGGGGCTACAATGAGCAGTTCTTC
TRBJ1-6 | TRBD1 | TRBV7-9 | . | CASSQGGGGQNSPLHF | TGTGCCAGCAGCCAGGGGGGCGGGGGCCAAAATTCACCCCTCCACTTT
TRBJ2-2 | TRBD1 | TRBV7-9 | few | CASGGQGNTGELFF | TGTGCCAGCGGGGGACAGGGGAACACCGGGGAGCTGTTTTTT
TRBJ1-5 | . | TRBV18 | . | CASSPTQNSNQPQHF | TGTGCCAGCTCACCAACACAGAATAGCAATCAGCCCCAGCATTTT
TRBJ1-6 | . | TRBV5-1 | . | CASSFQGDNSPLHF | TGCGCCAGCAGCTTCCAGGGTGATAATTCACCCCTCCACTTT
TRBJ2-1 | TRBD2 | TRBV4-1 | . | CASSPTPLAGGPSSYNEQFF | TGCGCCAGCAGCCCAACCCCACTAGCGGGGGGGCCCAGCTCCTACAATGAGCAGTTCTTC
TRBJ1-1 | . | TRBV4-3 | . | CASSQAPPGTNTEAFF | TGCGCCAGCAGCCAAGCCCCGCCAGGGACGAACACTGAAGCTTTCTTT
TRBJ1-6 | TRBD1 | TRBV6-5 | . | CASSYFPGGSNSPLHF | TGTGCCAGCAGTTACTTTCCAGGGGGCTCGAATTCACCCCTCCACTTT
TRBJ1-1 | . | TRBV12-5 | . | CASGLAQGIRAEAFF | TGTGCTAGTGGTTTGGCCCAGGGTATCCGCGCTGAAGCTTTCTTT
TRBJ2-1 | . | TRBV19 | . | CASSIQGGRNEQFF | TGTGCCAGTAGTATTCAAGGCGGGCGGAATGAGCAGTTCTTC
TRBJ2-1 | . | TRBV29-1 | . | CSVAGPASYNEQFF | TGCAGCGTTGCAGGACCAGCGTCCTACAATGAGCAGTTCTTC
TRBJ1-6 | . | TRBV5-1 | . | CASSPYGPEGGALRSPLHF | TGCGCCAGCAGCCCCTACGGCCCCGAGGGTGGAGCGTTAAGATCACCCCTCCACTTT
TRBJ2-1 | . | TRBV7-2 | . | CASSREVTRGHNEQFF | TGTGCCAGCAGCAGGGAGGTCACGAGGGGACACAATGAGCAGTTCTTC
TRBJ2-4 | . | TRBV5-1 | . | CASSLTSAKNIQYF | TGCGCCAGCAGCTTGACTAGCGCCAAAAACATTCAGTACTTC
TRBJ1-1 | TRBD1 | TRBV6-6 | . | CASSLTGTNTEAFF | TGTGCCAGCAGTCTGACAGGGACGAACACTGAAGCTTTCTTT
TRBJ1-2 | . | TRBV3-1/TRBV3-2 | . | CASSQDLGAIGYTF | TGTGCCAGCAGCCAAGATTTGGGGGCCATTGGCTACACCTTC
TRBJ1-3 | TRBD1 | TRBV7-7 | . | CASSQGGGSGNTIYF | TGTGCCAGCAGCCAGGGGGGAGGATCCGGAAACACCATATATTTT
TRBJ1-2 | TRBD1 | TRBV7-2 | . | CASAQGTGGGYTF | TGTGCCAGCGCCCAAGGGACAGGTGGTGGCTACACCTTC
TRBJ2-1 | . | TRBV29-1 | . | CSAQGGGEQFF | TGCAGCGCCCAGGGGGGAGGTGAGCAGTTCTTC
TRBJ1-2 | TRBD1 | TRBV5-1 | once | CASSLVRQGDGYTF | TGCGCCAGCAGCTTGGTTCGACAGGGAGATGGCTACACCTTC
TRBJ2-3 | . | TRBV16 | . | CASSPAGITDTQYF | TGTGCCAGCAGCCCTGCGGGGATCACAGATACGCAGTATTTT
TRBJ2-1 | TRBD2 | TRBV10-3 | . | CAISRLAGGDNEQFF | TGTGCCATCAGCAGACTAGCGGGGGGTGACAATGAGCAGTTCTTC
TRBJ1-1 | . | TRBV7-2 | once | CASSPRRGETEAFF | TGTGCCAGCAGCCCCCGACGAGGAGAAACTGAAGCTTTCTTT
TRBJ1-1 | . | TRBV2 | . | CAGISGAGNTEAFF | TGTGCCGGGATCTCAGGGGCGGGAAACACTGAAGCTTTCTTT
TRBJ1-5 | . | TRBV7-8 | . | CASSFSRGQPQHF | TGTGCCAGCAGCTTTAGCCGGGGGCAGCCCCAGCATTTT
TRBJ2-3 | . | TRBV7-9 | . | CASSLGHHISTDTQYF | TGTGCCAGCAGCTTAGGACACCATATCAGCACAGATACGCAGTATTTT
TRBJ2-3 | . | TRBV3-1/TRBV3-2 | . | CASSQAADTQYF | TGTGCCAGCAGCCAAGCAGCCGATACGCAGTATTTT
TRBJ2-3 | . | TRBV18 | medium-sized | CASSPVWNSSPDTQYF | TGTGCCAGCTCACCAGTCTGGAATTCGAGTCCGGATACGCAGTATTTT
TRBJ1-2 | . | TRBV5-1 | few | CASSKGHGYTF | TGCGCCAGCAGTAAGGGTCATGGCTACACCTTC
TRBJ1-2 | TRBD1 | TRBV28 | few | CASSLTGTGLYGYTF | TGTGCCAGCAGTTTAACCGGGACAGGGCTTTATGGCTACACCTTC
TRBJ2-3 | TRBD1 | TRBV5-1 | . | CASSLHGQGGADTQYF | TGCGCCAGCAGCTTGCATGGACAGGGGGGCGCAGATACGCAGTATTTT
TRBJ1-2 | TRBD1 | TRBV14 | . | CASRRGQALGYTF | TGTGCCAGCAGGCGGGGACAGGCTCTGGGCTACACCTTC
TRBJ1-2 | . | TRBV6-5 | . | CASSKARTNYGYTF | TGTGCCAGCAGTAAGGCACGAACTAACTATGGCTACACCTTC
TRBJ2-5 | . | TRBV4-1 | . | CASSQIQDSQETQYF | TGCGCCAGCAGCCAAATACAGGATTCTCAAGAGACCCAGTACTTC
TRBJ2-3 | . | TRBV5-1 | . | CASSSGTDTDTQYF | TGCGCCAGCAGCTCGGGGACGGACACAGATACGCAGTATTTT
TRBJ1-2 | . | TRBV5-4 | . | CASSLDGGVVVGNYGYTF | TGTGCCAGCAGCTTGGATGGAGGGGTGGTAGTCGGTAACTATGGCTACACCTTC
TRBJ1-6 | TRBD1 | TRBV20-1 | once | CSASPQGDSPLHF | TGCAGTGCTAGTCCACAGGGGGACTCACCCCTCCACTTT